This T cell receptor beta chain was identified in a study of blood T cell repertoires in COVID-19 (dated by TCRdb to 2018 to 2021). Study-wide context: Collaborator samples came from the United States, Italy and Spain and covered acute and convalescent phases of COVID-19. Samples were obtained from the ongoing ImmuneRACE study (first 160 participants) and from about 1,300 subjects provided by 6 global collaborators. Nearly every sample came with metadata listing a de-identified subject ID, COVID-19 status, age in years and sex. The repertoires were made available in a free public database intended to serve as a resource for research on the immune response to SARS-CoV-2. HLA class I and class II types, where available, came from metadata supplied by the sample provider rather than from assay-based typing. The material from the prospective study consisted of cDNA or gDNA derived from T cells, B-cell-depleted T cells, or PBMCs. Deeply sampled blood TCRbeta repertoires from subjects exposed to, actively infected with, or recovered from COVID-19 were included in the dataset. Paper-wide results and their limitations: The amount of clinical and demographic metadata varied by source and participant and was provided uncurated.

Including cysteine and phenylalanine, the CDR3 has 14 amino acids. The only DNA kept is the CDR3, 42 bases in frame from the first base. Reading the germline V gene gives CDR1 SQVTM and CDR2 ANQGSEA. V and J lose 6 bases and 0 bases, and a span of 12 bases separates them. Collaborating institutions collected whole blood in K2EDTA tubes following their own protocols. For TCRbeta analysis, collaborators shipped samples as frozen whole blood, isolated PBMCs, or DNA extracted from either of those sample types. Remarks on this clone: Its antigen is unknown. No base qualities exist here, and no much larger clone lies one base off it.

TCRbeta CDR3 regions were amplified from genomic DNA using the immunoSEQ Assay, a bias-controlled multiplex PCR. As for the authors' bioinformatics: Nucleated cell counts per sample were estimated from amplification of reference gene primers within the assay. Sequence reads were collapsed and filtered to measure the absolute abundance of every unique TCRbeta CDR3 rearrangement. For each sample, productive Simpson clonality was calculated as the square root of Simpson's diversity index across productive rearrangements. Sourced from immuneACCESS, this table was stored by TCRdb with only in-frame sequences that have V and J called. A share of the clones is absent; for the studies checked, an unresolved V gene accounts for under half, and the remainder has no known explanation. From that table come the V and J calls and clone size; the DNA was used to work out D and trimming. A total of some 42,000 clones appear in this sample, roughly 85% of them only once. The leading ten clones occupy roughly an eighth of the sample.

This receptor was identified in a woman in her 70s in a cohort sampled during active COVID-19. Sequenced input: peripheral blood. Recombination linked TRBV29-1 to TRBJ2-1, and possibly TRBD2, on 5 matching bases. The base sequence is TGCAGCGTAGGCCTTGGGAGCTCCTACAATGAGCAGTTCTTC. It encodes CSVGLGSSYNEQFF.